This T cell receptor (beta chain) was recovered during a study of T-cell reconstitution after alpha-beta-depleted transplantation in children. Germline V gives CDR1 MGHRA, CDR2 YSYEKL. The V gene lost 3 bases and the J gene lost 6 bases, with 12 bases spanning the gap. This CDR3 contains 13 residues. This clonotype was seen at least ten times. The TCRbeta library was prepared with unique molecular identifiers. TCRdb redid the calling of the PCR reads with MiXCR, one entry per CDR3 protein. This table has approximately 400,000 distinct CDR3 sequences, approximately 10% appearing once. J is TRBJ2-7 and V is TRBV4-1, with D unclear. This receptor was identified in a human donor who donated a stem cell graft to a child with acute myeloid leukemia. The sequencing here drew on PBMCs from the stem cell graft donor, taken from the stem cell graft. The CDR3 here is CASSQGYSGEQYV. CDR3 nucleotide sequence: TGCGCCAGCAGCCAGGGATACTCTGGCGAGCAGTACGTC.